This entry lists 3 T cell receptor beta chains sequenced from one sample in a study of beta chain features in type 1 diabetes (dated by TCRdb to about 2018). The library was obtained by the immunoSEQ multiplex PCR assay. The entire isolated RNA was reverse transcribed using the High Capacity cDNA Reverse Transcription Kit, and thus expressed TCRB transcripts were sequenced. Drawn from immuneACCESS, this table holds only the in-frame rearrangements with V and J called that TCRdb kept. Clones are partly lost; checked studies trace under half to an unresolved V gene and leave the rest unexplained. For this sample there are some 410,000 clones; approximately 15% appear just once. Approximately 0.035% of the sample goes to the ten largest clones. The sample comprised naive CD4+ T cells from blood. The intended sense of this specimen's cell subset or site label: true naive CD4+ T cells. Receptors originate from a man aged 25 to 40 in good health.

This chain joins TRBV30 and TRBJ1-1, with TRBD1 identical over 11 bases. The V segment lost 0 bases and the J segment 4 bases; nucleotides outside the gene matches: 4. Germline V gene data show CDR1 as GTSNPN and CDR2 as SVGIG (reference sequence). The CDR3 spans 15 residues. The CDR3 DNA is TGTGCCTGGAGTGTACTGGGGACAGGGGGCACTGAAGCTTTCTTT. It encodes CAWSVLGTGGTEAFF.

The genes are TRBV30 and TRBJ2-1, with D hard to call. V gave up 3 bases and J gave up 7 bases, with 4 bases separating them. The CDR3 length is 10 residues. The germline V gene encodes CDR1 GTSNPN and CDR2 SVGIG (reference sequence). CDR3 in DNA: TGTGCCTGGAGCCTGAATGAGCAGTTCTTC. It encodes CAWSLNEQFF.

This clone was seen many times. V and J are TRBV29-1 and TRBJ2-4; D possibly corresponds to TRBD1 (5 bases). Germline CDR1 reads SQVTM; CDR2 reads ANQGSEA. V dropped 3 bases and J dropped 7 bases, with 16 bases sitting between them. The CDR3 contains 14 residues. CDR3: CSVDGQGHNNIQYF. The CDR3 DNA reads TGCAGCGTTGACGGGCAGGGCCATAATAACATTCAGTACTTC.